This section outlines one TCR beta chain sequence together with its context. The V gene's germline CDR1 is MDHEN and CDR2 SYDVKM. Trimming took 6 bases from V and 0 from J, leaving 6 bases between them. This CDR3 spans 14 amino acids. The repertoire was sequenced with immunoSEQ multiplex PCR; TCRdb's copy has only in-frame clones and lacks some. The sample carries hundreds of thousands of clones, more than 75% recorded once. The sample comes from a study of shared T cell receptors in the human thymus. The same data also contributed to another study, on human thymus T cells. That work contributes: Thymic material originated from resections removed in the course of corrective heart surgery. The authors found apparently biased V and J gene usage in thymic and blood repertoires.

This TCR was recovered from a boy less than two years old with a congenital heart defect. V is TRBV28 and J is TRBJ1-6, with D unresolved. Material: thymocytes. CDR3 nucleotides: TGTGCCAGCAGCGGGAGCTCCTATAATTCACCCCTCCACTTT. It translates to CASSGSSYNSPLHF.